This TCR beta chain was sequenced in a study of T-cell memory formation after mild COVID-19. Study findings and constraints: Mainly in CM and EM were contracting CD4+ clones; CD8+ were in EMRA. Day 15 to 85 contracting clones showed balanced CD4/CD8; later expanders leaned CD4+. Pre-infection memory contained some responding clones, which suggested that cross-reactive memory had joined.

To note about this clonotype: What it binds is unknown.

The junction had 5 bases not matched to a gene; V was cut back by 6 bases and J by 3 bases. Looked up from germline, CDR1 is SQVTM and CDR2 is ANQGSEA. This CDR3 contains 13 residues. Libraries for TCRalpha and TCRbeta carried sample barcodes and unique molecular identifiers via 5'RACE. TCRdb fed the 5' RACE reads into MiXCR, producing one record per CDR3 protein. The sample includes hundreds of thousands of distinct CDR3 sequences, 15% to 20% seen only once; the top ten take 23%. This TCR came from a man between 18 and 35 years old who had mild COVID-19 (a few samples of this study predate the infection). Cell type and time point are not known. Source material: PBMCs or a T cell subset sorted from them (not recorded which). The J gene is TRBJ1-5, the V gene TRBV29-1; the match to TRBD1 covers 7 bases. This CDR3 reads CSVSQGNNQPQHF. In DNA, the CDR3 is TGCAGCGTGTCACAGGGGAACAATCAGCCCCAGCATTTT.